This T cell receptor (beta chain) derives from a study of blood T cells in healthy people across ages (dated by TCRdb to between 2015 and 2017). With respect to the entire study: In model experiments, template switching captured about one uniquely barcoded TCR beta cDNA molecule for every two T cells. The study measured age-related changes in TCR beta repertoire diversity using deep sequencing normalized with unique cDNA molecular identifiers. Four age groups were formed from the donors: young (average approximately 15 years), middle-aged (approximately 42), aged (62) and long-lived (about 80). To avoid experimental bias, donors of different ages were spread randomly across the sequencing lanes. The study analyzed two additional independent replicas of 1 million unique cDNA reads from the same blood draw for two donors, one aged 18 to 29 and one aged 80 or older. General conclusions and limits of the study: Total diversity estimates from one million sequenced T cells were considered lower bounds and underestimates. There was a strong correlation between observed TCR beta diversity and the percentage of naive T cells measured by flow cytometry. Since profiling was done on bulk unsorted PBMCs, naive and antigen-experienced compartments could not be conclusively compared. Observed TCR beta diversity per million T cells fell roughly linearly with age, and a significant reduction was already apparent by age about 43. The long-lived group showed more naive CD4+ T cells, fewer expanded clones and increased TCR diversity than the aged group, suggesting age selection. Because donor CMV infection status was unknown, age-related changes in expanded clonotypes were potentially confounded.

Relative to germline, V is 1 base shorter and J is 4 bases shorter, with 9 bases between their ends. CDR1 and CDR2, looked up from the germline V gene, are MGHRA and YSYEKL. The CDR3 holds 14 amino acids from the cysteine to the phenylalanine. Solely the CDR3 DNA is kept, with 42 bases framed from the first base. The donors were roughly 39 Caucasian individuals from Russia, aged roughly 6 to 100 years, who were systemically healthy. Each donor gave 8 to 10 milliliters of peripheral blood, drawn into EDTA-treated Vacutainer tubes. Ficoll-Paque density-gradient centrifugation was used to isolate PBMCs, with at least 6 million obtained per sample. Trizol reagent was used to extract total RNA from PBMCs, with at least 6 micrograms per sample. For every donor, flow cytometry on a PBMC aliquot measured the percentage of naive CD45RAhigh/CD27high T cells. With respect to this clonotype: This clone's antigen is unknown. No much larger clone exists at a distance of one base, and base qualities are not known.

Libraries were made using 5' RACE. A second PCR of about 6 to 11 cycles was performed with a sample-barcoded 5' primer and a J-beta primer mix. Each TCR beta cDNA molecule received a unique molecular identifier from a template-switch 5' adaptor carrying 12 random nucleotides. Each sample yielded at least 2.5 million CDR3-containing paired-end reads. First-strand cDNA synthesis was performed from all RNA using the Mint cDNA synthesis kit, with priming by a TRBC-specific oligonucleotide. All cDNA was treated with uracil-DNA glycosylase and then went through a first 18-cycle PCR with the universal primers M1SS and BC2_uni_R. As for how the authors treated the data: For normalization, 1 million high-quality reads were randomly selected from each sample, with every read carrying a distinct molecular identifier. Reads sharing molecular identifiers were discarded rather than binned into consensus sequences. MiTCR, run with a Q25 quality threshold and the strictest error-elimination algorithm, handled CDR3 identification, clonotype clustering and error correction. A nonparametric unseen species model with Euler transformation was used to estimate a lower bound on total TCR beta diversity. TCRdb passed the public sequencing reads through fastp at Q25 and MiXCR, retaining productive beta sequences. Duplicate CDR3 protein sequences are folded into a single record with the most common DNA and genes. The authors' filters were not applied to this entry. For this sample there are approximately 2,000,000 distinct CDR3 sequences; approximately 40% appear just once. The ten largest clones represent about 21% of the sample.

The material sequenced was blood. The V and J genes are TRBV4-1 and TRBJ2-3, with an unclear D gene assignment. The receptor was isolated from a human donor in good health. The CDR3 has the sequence CASSQVSQPDTQYF. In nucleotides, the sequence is TGCGCCAGCAGCCAAGTATCACAGCCAGATACGCAGTATTTT.